This T cell receptor beta chain was recovered during a study of blood T cell repertoires in COVID-19. Only in-frame clones appear in the TCRdb table, and some are missing; sequencing was by immunoSEQ multiplex PCR. Here the sample spans 200,000 to 250,000 clones, 70% to 85% being singletons. The length of the CDR3 is 16 residues. CDR1 LNHDA and CDR2 SQIVND come from the germline V gene (reference sequence). V lost 5 bases, J lost 2 bases, and 9 bases stayed unmatched. This clone appeared once. Individuals drawn from 24 US areas were about 18 to 90 years old. Specimen: PBMCs or T cells enriched from blood (not recorded which). The gene calls are TRBV19 and TRBJ2-1; 7 bases fit TRBD2. The origin of this receptor is an older woman who had recovered from COVID-19. CDR3 region: CASSSSLAAAYNEQFF. In DNA, the CDR3 is TGTGCCAGTAGTTCTTCCCTAGCGGCGGCCTACAATGAGCAGTTCTTC.